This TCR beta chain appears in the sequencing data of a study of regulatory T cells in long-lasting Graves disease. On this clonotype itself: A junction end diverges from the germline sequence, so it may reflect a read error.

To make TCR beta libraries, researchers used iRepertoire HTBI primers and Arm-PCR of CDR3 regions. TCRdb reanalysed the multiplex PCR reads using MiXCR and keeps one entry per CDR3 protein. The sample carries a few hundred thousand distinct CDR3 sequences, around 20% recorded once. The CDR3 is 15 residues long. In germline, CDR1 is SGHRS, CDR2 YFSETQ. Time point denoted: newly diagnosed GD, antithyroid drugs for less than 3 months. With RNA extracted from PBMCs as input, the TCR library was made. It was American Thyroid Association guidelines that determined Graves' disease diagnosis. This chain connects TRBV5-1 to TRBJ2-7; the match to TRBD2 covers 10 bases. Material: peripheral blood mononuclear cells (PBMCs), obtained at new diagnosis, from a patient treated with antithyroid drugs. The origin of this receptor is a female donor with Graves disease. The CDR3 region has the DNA TGTGCCAGCAGCTTGAGGGGAGCGGGAGGGCTCGAGCAGTACTTC. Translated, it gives CASSLRGAGGLEQYF.